This TCR beta chain was profiled in a study of T cells in Graves' hyperthyroidism and ophthalmopathy. Per germline, CDR1 SGHVS and CDR2 FQNEAQ. The V gene lost 11 bases and the J gene lost 4 bases, with 14 bases spanning the gap. The CDR3 sequence is 12 residues long. Researchers took RNA transcripts and amplified the TCR beta CDR3 regions from them. The TCR CDR3 was amplified in a first-round RT-PCR using the HTBI primer set. TCRdb re-derived calls from the multiplex PCR reads in MiXCR, one entry per CDR3 protein. The sample contains some 50,000 distinct CDR3 sequences, less than 60% of which appear only once. Many counts were recorded for this clonotype.

The TCR originated in a woman aged 45 to 65 with Graves' ophthalmopathy. The sample comprised blood. The V gene is TRBV7-8, the J gene TRBJ1-1; D unclear. In DNA form, the CDR3 reads TGTGCCTCAAGCGGGGTTGGCACTGAAGCTTTCTTT. Residues: CASSGVGTEAFF.